The 18 T cell receptor beta chains given below trace back to one sample, sequenced in a study of blood T cell repertoires in COVID-19. Clones were sequenced by immunoSEQ multiplex PCR, and TCRdb holds only the in-frame ones, with some missing. The sample has around 340,000 clones, approximately 89% seen once; the top ten hold less than 5%. The specimen sequenced was peripheral blood. These receptors originate from a woman aged 60-70 years with COVID-19, enrolled during active disease.

The CDR3 coding sequence is TGCGCCAGCAGCCCCGGGACAGGGACCTACAATGAGCAGTTCTTC. Amino acid sequence: CASSPGTGTYNEQFF. The J gene is TRBJ2-1, the V gene TRBV5-1; 9 bases agree with TRBD1. The CDR3 is made up of 15 amino acids. V gave up 4 bases and J gave up 2 bases; unmatched junction bases: 4. Germline assignment: CDR1 SGHRS and CDR2 YFSETQ. Combining the CDR3 with reference TRBV5-1 and TRBJ2-1 gives the whole variable domain KAGVTQTPRYLIKTRGQQVTLSCSPISGHRSVSWYQQTPGQGLQFLFEYFSETQRNKGNFPGRFSGRQFSNSRSEMNVSTLELGDSALYLCASSPGTGTYNEQFFGPGTRLTVL.

The genes are TRBV5-1 and TRBJ1-2; no clear D gene. Germline loops: CDR1 SGHRS, CDR2 YFSETQ. The V gene lost 0 bases and the J gene lost 6 bases, with 21 bases spanning the gap. The CDR3 is made up of 17 amino acids. CDR3 sequence: CASSLEPASLREDGYTF. The CDR3 DNA reads as TGCGCCAGCAGCTTGGAGCCGGCGAGCCTCCGGGAGGATGGCTACACCTTC.

CDR3 DNA: TGTGCCATCAGTCGTCACGGGACTAACACAGATACGCAGTATTTT. Residues: CAISRHGTNTDTQYF. V gene TRBV10-3 combines with J gene TRBJ2-3; TRBD2 matches 7 bases. Germline V gene sequence: CDR1 ENHRY, CDR2 SYGVKD. The CDR3 runs 15 residues. Germline trimming cut 5 bases from V and 2 bases from J; bases unmatched to any gene: 7.

This clone was recorded only once. The chain combines TRBV30 with TRBJ2-7; a possible D gene is TRBD1 (5 bases). The CDR3 sequence is 14 residues long. Germline-derived CDR1 and CDR2 are GTSNPN and SVGIG (reference sequence). Trimming removed 4 bases at V and 7 bases at J, with 20 bases between. The CDR3 loop reads CAWTPQGPLFEQYF. CDR3 DNA sequence: TGTGCCTGGACGCCTCAGGGCCCCCTTTTTGAGCAGTACTTC.

The V and J genes are TRBV7-8 and TRBJ1-3; 7 bases align to TRBD1. V gave up 3 bases and J gave up 0 bases; unmatched junction bases: 2. The CDR3 is made up of 15 amino acids. From germline, CDR1 is SGHVS and CDR2 FQNEAQ. The CDR3 DNA follows: TGTGCCAGCAGCTTCAACAGGGGCTCTGGAAACACCATATATTTT. Residues: CASSFNRGSGNTIYF.

This clone was seen once. The rearrangement links TRBV19 to TRBJ2-5; TRBD2 aligns across 8 bases. The CDR3 totals 14 residues. Germline loops: CDR1 LNHDA, CDR2 SQIVND (reference sequence). V was clipped by 6 bases and J by 2 bases; unmatched bases: 5. In DNA, the CDR3 is TGTGCCAGTAGGCCGCGGGGGGCTCAAGAGACCCAGTACTTC. Translating gives CASRPRGAQETQYF.

The chain has TRBV27 and TRBJ1-1; D is ambiguous. Trimming pared 6 bases from V and 1 base from J, leaving 9 bases between. This CDR3 contains 13 residues. The germline gives CDR1 MNHEY, CDR2 SMNVEV (reference sequence). The CDR3 nucleotides are TGTGCCAGCAGGAGAGGGTGGAACACTGAAGCTTTCTTT. It translates to CASRRGWNTEAFF.

The genes are TRBV28 and TRBJ1-3, with D perhaps TRBD1 (5 bases). The CDR3 runs 15 residues. V lost 3 bases and J 7 bases, leaving 16 bases between the germline ends. In germline, CDR1 is MDHEN, CDR2 SYDVKM. The CDR3 DNA reads as TGTGCCAGCAGTTTGGTGGGCGGCAACAGGAACACCATATATTTT. Its protein is CASSLVGGNRNTIYF.

This rearrangement joins TRBV19 to TRBJ1-4; 10 bases are shared with TRBD1. The CDR3 spans 14 residues. The J segment lost 8 bases and the V segment lost 9 bases, leaving 9 bases of the junction unmatched. Germline CDR1 reads LNHDA; CDR2 reads SQIVND (reference sequence). The CDR3 spells CASRDRGGEEKLFF. The DNA of the CDR3 is TGTGCCAGCCGGGACAGGGGCGGTGAAGAAAAACTGTTTTTT.

The rearrangement joins TRBV9 to TRBJ2-1; D not certain. CDR1 SGDLS and CDR2 YYNGEE come from the germline V gene. The CDR3 covers 15 residues. Trimming took 2 bases from V and 2 from J, leaving 11 bases between them. The CDR3 DNA follows: TGTGCCAGCAGCGTTACAGTGGCCCCCTACAATGAGCAGTTCTTC. Translating gives CASSVTVAPYNEQFF.

V usage is TRBV6-6 and J usage is TRBJ1-5, with TRBD1 matching over 9 bases. The CDR3 covers 17 residues. The junction had 8 bases not matched to a gene; V was cut back by 5 bases and J by 0 bases. Germline V CDR1 and CDR2: MNHNY, SVGAGI (reference sequence). DNA for the CDR3: TGTGCCAGCAGTCGGACAGGGGATGGGCATAGCAATCAGCCCCAGCATTTT. Translated: CASSRTGDGHSNQPQHF.

The CDR3, as DNA: TGCGCCAGCAGCTTGGAGTATTTTAGCGGGGGGGCGAATGAGCAGTTCTTC. This sequence encodes CASSLEYFSGGANEQFF. The chain carries TRBV5-1 and TRBJ2-1, with 11 nucleotides matching TRBD2. CDR1 SGHRS and CDR2 YFSETQ come from the germline V gene. The CDR3 runs to 17 residues. With 0 bases clipped from V and 7 bases from J, the junction kept 9 bases outside the gene matches.

This sequence joins TRBV4-2 and TRBJ1-2; no firm D call. Germline loops: CDR1 LGHNA, CDR2 YNFKEQ. This CDR3 comprises 15 residues. Deletions cut 1 base from V and 0 bases from J, with 9 bases between. The CDR3 region has the DNA TGTGCCAGCAGCCAAGGCGAGGGAGCTAACTATGGCTACACCTTC. As protein: CASSQGEGANYGYTF.

The V call is TRBV19, the J call TRBJ1-2; TRBD1 matches at 9 bases. Germline CDR1 and CDR2: LNHDA and SQIVND (reference sequence). The CDR3 contains 14 residues. V shed 8 bases and J 4 bases; nucleotides not matched to a gene: 8. CDR3 protein: CASSLVTGGYGYTF. The CDR3 region has the DNA TGTGCCAGTTCCCTTGTGACAGGGGGCTATGGCTACACCTTC. Together with reference TRBV19 and TRBJ1-2, the CDR3 gives the full variable domain: DGGITQSPKYLFRKEGQNVTLSCEQNLNHDAMYWYRQDPGQGLRLIYYSQIVNDFQKGDIAEGYSVSREKKESFPLTVTSAQKNPTAFYLCASSLVTGGYGYTFGSGTRLTVV.

This chain uses TRBV7-2 with TRBJ1-5, with D unresolved. Germline loops: CDR1 SGHTA, CDR2 FQGNSA. V was clipped by 4 bases and J by 1 base, with 11 bases between them. The CDR3 has 15 amino acids. CDR3 loop: CASSSRVLSNQPQHF. CDR3 DNA: TGTGCCAGCAGCTCCCGAGTCCTGAGCAATCAGCCCCAGCATTTT. Full variable domain (missing parts from reference TRBV7-2 and TRBJ1-5): GAGVSQSPSNKVTEKGKDVELRCDPISGHTALYWYRQSLGQGLEFLIYFQGNSAPDKSGLPSDRFSAERTGGSVSTLTIQRTQQEDSAVYLCASSSRVLSNQPQHFGDGTRLSIL.

The V and J genes are TRBV29-1 and TRBJ1-2, with 7 bases matching TRBD1. The CDR3 contains 13 residues. After removal of 4 bases from V and 2 bases from J, the junction contained 4 bases not matched to a gene. Germline V lookup: CDR1 SQVTM, CDR2 ANQGSEA. The chain's CDR3 is CSVATGVNYGYTF. The CDR3 nucleotides are TGCAGCGTTGCAACAGGGGTAAACTATGGCTACACCTTC.

The chain joins TRBV30 to TRBJ2-3; the D is unclear. Germline V gene sequence: CDR1 GTSNPN, CDR2 SVGIG (reference sequence). The CDR3 has 14 amino acids. Trimming removed 0 bases from V and 1 base from J, with 8 bases in between. The CDR3 sequence is CAWSVESGTDTQYF. Written as DNA, the CDR3 is TGTGCCTGGAGTGTAGAGAGTGGCACAGATACGCAGTATTTT.

In its sample, this clone was seen once. One junction end disagrees with the germline gene, perhaps due to a read error. The V call is TRBV3-1 (or the pseudogene TRBV3-2), the J call TRBJ2-7; 10 nucleotides match TRBD1. Germline V gene lookup returns CDR1 LGHDT and CDR2 YNNKEL (reference sequence). The CDR3 consists of 14 residues. The CDR3 here is CVSSQRGQGSSKYF. In DNA, the CDR3 is TGTGTCAGCAGCCAAAGGGGACAGGGGTCTTCAAAGTACTTC.